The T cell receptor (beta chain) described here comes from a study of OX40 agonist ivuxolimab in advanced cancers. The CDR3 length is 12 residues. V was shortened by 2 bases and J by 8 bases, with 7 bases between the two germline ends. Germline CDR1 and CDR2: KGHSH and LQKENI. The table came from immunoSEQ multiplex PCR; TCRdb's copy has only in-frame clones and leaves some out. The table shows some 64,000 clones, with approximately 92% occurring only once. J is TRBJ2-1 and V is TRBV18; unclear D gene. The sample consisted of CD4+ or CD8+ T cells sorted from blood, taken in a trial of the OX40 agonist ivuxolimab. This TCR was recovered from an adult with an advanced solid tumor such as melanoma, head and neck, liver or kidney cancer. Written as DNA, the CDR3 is TGTGCCAGCTCACCAGGTGGAGATGAGCAGTTCTTC. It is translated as CASSPGGDEQFF.